This passage covers 25 T cell receptor beta chains from one sample sequenced in a study of blood T cell repertoires in COVID-19. Here immunoSEQ multiplex PCR was the method, and the copy in TCRdb shows in-frame clones only, minus some. This table holds over 75,000 clones, more than 90% found once. Sequenced sample: peripheral blood. Receptors originate from a man aged 60 to 75 with acute or convalescent COVID-19.

This clone was picked up a small number of times. Written as DNA, the CDR3 is TGTGCCAGCAGCTTGGGGACTAGCGTACAAGAGACCCAGTACTTC. Amino acids: CASSLGTSVQETQYF. This chain connects TRBV5-6 to TRBJ2-5; 9 bases agree with TRBD2. The CDR3 consists of 15 residues. The junction had 2 bases not matched to a gene; V was cut back by 0 bases and J by 2 bases. Germline V lookup: CDR1 SGHDT, CDR2 YYEEEE. The variable domain in full, completed from reference TRBV5-6 and TRBJ2-5, reads DAGVTQSPTHLIKTRGQQVTLRCSPKSGHDTVSWYQQALGQGPQFIFQYYEEEERQRGNFPDRFSGHQFPNYSSELNVNALLLGDSALYLCASSLGTSVQETQYFGPGTRLLVL.

CDR3 in amino acids: CASTPGLAVSEQYF. The CDR3 DNA follows: TGTGCCAGCACCCCGGGACTAGCCGTCTCCGAGCAGTACTTC. The chain couples TRBV28 to TRBJ2-7; 9 nucleotides line up with TRBD2. CDR3 length equals 14 residues. Germline CDR1 reads MDHEN; CDR2 reads SYDVKM. The V gene end was trimmed by 7 bases and the J gene end by 6 bases; junction bases not matched to a gene: 10.

The chain is built from TRBV6-5 and TRBJ1-1; D is unclear. The V end lost 5 bases, the J end lost 6 bases, and 16 bases lay between the germline ends. Germline V CDR1 and CDR2: MNHEY, SVGAGI. This CDR3 spans 14 amino acids. CDR3 protein: CASSQQSSSAEAFF. The CDR3 DNA reads as TGTGCCAGCAGTCAGCAGTCTTCTAGCGCTGAAGCTTTCTTT.

The DNA of the CDR3 is TGTGCCAGCAGTTACTCGAACAGGGGCGGCTATGGCTACACCTTC. Translation: CASSYSNRGGYGYTF. The V gene is TRBV6-5, the J gene TRBJ1-2, with 7 bases identical to TRBD1. This CDR3 contains 15 residues. Trimming removed 0 bases from V and 4 bases from J; junction bases left unmatched: 5. CDR1 and CDR2 (germline): MNHEY, SVGAGI.

The rearrangement links TRBV4-2 to TRBJ2-2, with 9 nucleotides matching TRBD1. Germline V gene lookup returns CDR1 LGHNA and CDR2 YNFKEQ. V lost 6 bases and J lost 2; bases outside the gene matches: 7. The CDR3 runs 16 residues. This CDR3 reads CASRPGTGRNTGELFF. CDR3 nucleotides: TGTGCCAGCAGACCCGGGACAGGGAGAAACACCGGGGAGCTGTTTTTT.

A word on this clone: At one boundary the junction diverges from the germline segment, which might be a read error. The chain combines TRBV7-7 with TRBJ2-3, with D maybe TRBD2 (5 bases). Germline V gene lookup returns CDR1 SSHAT and CDR2 FNYEAQ (reference sequence). The CDR3 is 15 residues long. The CDR3 protein is CASSLRAESTDTQYF. The CDR3 nucleotides are TGTGCTAGCAGCTTACGAGCGGAGTCCACAGATACGCAGTATTTT. The full variable domain, completed using reference TRBV7-7 and TRBJ2-3, is GAGVSQSPRYKVTKRGQDVTLRCDPISSHATLYWYQQALGQGPEFLTYFNYEAQPDKSGLPSDRFSAERPEGSISTLTIQRTEQRDSAMYRCASSLRAESTDTQYFGPGTRLTVL.

In its sample, this clone was seen a few times. This CDR3 reads CASSMRGLAGSTYNEQFF. DNA for the CDR3: TGTGCCAGTAGTATGAGGGGACTAGCGGGTTCTACCTACAATGAGCAGTTCTTC. The J gene is TRBJ2-1, the V gene TRBV19; 12 bases map to TRBD2. Germline CDR1 and CDR2: LNHDA and SQIVND (reference sequence). The trim removed 3 bases at V and 2 bases at J, leaving 8 bases unmatched. This CDR3 contains 18 residues.

Only one count was recorded for this clone. The chain carries TRBV24-1 and TRBJ2-1, with 8 bases identical to TRBD2. This CDR3 spans 13 amino acids. Germline CDR1 and CDR2: KGHDR and SFDVKD. Trimming cost V 9 bases and J 8 bases; bases outside gene matches: 8. CDR3 in amino acids: CATGRAGVDEQFF. CDR3 nucleotide sequence: TGTGCCACCGGGCGAGCGGGGGTCGATGAGCAGTTCTTC.

V and J are TRBV19 and TRBJ1-1; TRBD1 matches 9 bases. Germline-derived CDR1 and CDR2 are LNHDA and SQIVND (reference sequence). The CDR3 consists of 16 residues. With 9 bases clipped from V and 1 base from J, the junction kept 12 bases outside the gene matches. The CDR3 nucleotides are TGTGCCAGCACCCAACTCCCGGGACAGGGGAACACTGAAGCTTTCTTT. The encoded protein is CASTQLPGQGNTEAFF.

This chain uses TRBV3-1 (or the pseudogene TRBV3-2) with TRBJ2-3; 9 nucleotides match TRBD2. The J segment lost 6 bases and the V segment lost 4 bases, leaving 8 bases of the junction unmatched. This CDR3 spans 15 amino acids. CDR1 LGHDT and CDR2 YNNKEL come from the germline V gene (reference sequence). The CDR3 spells CASSPREGLWDTQYF. The CDR3 region has the DNA TGTGCCAGCAGCCCGCGGGAGGGCCTTTGGGATACGCAGTATTTT.

This sequence joins TRBV29-1 and TRBJ1-1, with 8 positions matching TRBD1. After removal of 7 bases from V and 3 bases from J, the junction contained 7 bases not matched to a gene. The CDR3 length is 13 residues. Per germline, CDR1 SQVTM and CDR2 ANQGSEA. In DNA form, the CDR3 reads TGCAGCGCCCGACAGGGGAAGGACACTGAAGCTTTCTTT. Its translation is CSARQGKDTEAFF. The full variable domain, rest sourced from reference TRBV29-1 and TRBJ1-1, is SAVISQKPSRDICQRGTSLTIQCQVDSQVTMMFWYRQQPGQSLTLIATANQGSEATYESGFVIDKFPISRPNLTFSTLTVSNMSPEDSSIYLCSARQGKDTEAFFGQGTRLTVV.

This chain connects TRBV6-1 to TRBJ1-4; D ambiguous. The germline V and J ends were trimmed by 1 base and 10 bases, with 7 bases remaining between them. CDR3 length equals 12 residues. Germline V gene sequence: CDR1 MNHNS, CDR2 SASEGT. For the CDR3, the DNA is TGTGCCAGCAGTGAAGGGGGAGGAAAACTGTTTTTT. Residues: CASSEGGGKLFF.

The J gene is TRBJ1-4, the V gene TRBV29-1; 7 bases line up with TRBD1. The CDR3 loop spans 15 amino acids. The ends lost 8 bases at V and 6 bases at J; junction bases unmatched: 15. The germline V gene has CDR1 SQVTM and CDR2 ANQGSEA. DNA for the CDR3: TGCAGCACCCGACAGGGTTCGGCGGAGCATGAAAAACTGTTTTTT. As protein: CSTRQGSAEHEKLFF.

The rearrangement links TRBV5-1 to TRBJ1-1; D gene uncertain. The CDR3 loop spans 15 amino acids. Germline V gene sequence: CDR1 SGHRS, CDR2 YFSETQ. V was clipped by 0 bases and J by 1 base, with 10 bases between them. CDR3 DNA sequence: TGCGCCAGCAGCTTGGCCGGGAGCCAGAACACTGAAGCTTTCTTT. Protein sequence: CASSLAGSQNTEAFF. The whole variable domain, remainder taken from reference TRBV5-1 and TRBJ1-1, is KAGVTQTPRYLIKTRGQQVTLSCSPISGHRSVSWYQQTPGQGLQFLFEYFSETQRNKGNFPGRFSGRQFSNSRSEMNVSTLELGDSALYLCASSLAGSQNTEAFFGQGTRLTVV.

The chain links TRBV28 to TRBJ1-2; D is unresolved. V was trimmed by 6 bases and J by 8 bases, leaving 19 bases between them. Germline V gene sequence: CDR1 MDHEN, CDR2 SYDVKM. The length of the CDR3 is 14 residues. The CDR3 region has the DNA TGTGCCAGCAGAGAGACGGGGAGGGTAATCGGCTACACCTTC. Its protein product is CASRETGRVIGYTF.

For this clone: Additional DNA sequences in this sample encode the identical CDR3. The genes are TRBV19 and TRBJ2-1, with a weak D call TRBD1 (6 bases). Germline CDR1 and CDR2: LNHDA and SQIVND (reference sequence). Trimming removed 3 bases at V and 6 bases at J, with 9 bases between. This CDR3 is 13 amino acids long. The CDR3 reads CASSIGTSNEQFF. The DNA of the CDR3 is TGTGCCAGTAGTATTGGGACAAGCAATGAGCAGTTCTTC.

V usage is TRBV27 and J usage is TRBJ2-7; D is unresolved. Deletions cut 6 bases from V and 4 bases from J, with 10 bases between. The CDR3 length is 12 residues. Germline CDR1 reads MNHEY; CDR2 reads SMNVEV (reference sequence). CDR3 DNA sequence: TGTGCCAGCAGCATCGACGGGTACGAGCAGTACTTC. Its translation is CASSIDGYEQYF.

The chain uses TRBV11-3 and TRBJ2-7, with a weak D call TRBD2 (6 bases). This CDR3 contains 16 residues. V dropped 5 bases and J dropped 1 base, with 18 bases sitting between them. Germline values: CDR1 SGHNT, CDR2 YENEEA. Here the CDR3 DNA reads TGTGCCAGCAGCGGTAAGGAGGGGCGCTTTTCCTACGAGCAGTACTTC. Amino acid sequence: CASSGKEGRFSYEQYF. Complete variable domain (other parts from reference TRBV11-3 and TRBJ2-7): EAGVVQSPRYKIIEKKQPVAFWCNPISGHNTLYWYLQNLGQGPELLIRYENEEAVDDSQLPKDRFSAERLKGVDSTLKIQPAELGDSAVYLCASSGKEGRFSYEQYFGPGTRLTVT.

The chain is built from TRBV7-2 and TRBJ2-7; 12 nucleotides agree with TRBD2. V dropped 4 bases and J dropped 4; count of bases not matched to a gene: 2. Germline V gene lookup returns CDR1 SGHTA and CDR2 FQGNSA. The CDR3 spans 14 residues. The CDR3 nucleotides are TGTGCCAGCAGCTCCGGACTAGCGGGATACGAGCAGTACTTC. Its translation is CASSSGLAGYEQYF.

This chain links TRBV2 with TRBJ1-1; D is ambiguous. Trimming stripped 2 bases from V and 1 base from J, with 8 bases between. The CDR3 consists of 14 residues. Germline values: CDR1 SNHLY, CDR2 FYNNEI. The CDR3 coding sequence is TGTGCCAGCAGTGAATGGGAGGGGAACACTGAAGCTTTCTTT. It yields the protein CASSEWEGNTEAFF.

The J gene is TRBJ1-5, the V gene TRBV28; D possibly corresponds to TRBD1 (6 bases). The CDR3 contains 14 residues. V lost 7 bases to trimming and J lost 4 bases, with 14 bases between them. In germline, CDR1 is MDHEN, CDR2 SYDVKM. CDR3: CASIRGGRNQPQHF. Here the CDR3 DNA reads TGTGCCAGCATTCGGGGGGGGCGAAATCAGCCCCAGCATTTT.

The CDR3, as DNA: TGCAGCTTATGGACAGGGAACACAGATACGCAGTATTTT. Translating gives CSLWTGNTDTQYF. The rearrangement joins TRBV29-1 to TRBJ2-3; 8 bases align to TRBD1. The V gene end was trimmed by 8 bases and the J gene end by 2 bases; junction bases not matched to a gene: 6. The CDR3 loop spans 13 amino acids. In germline, CDR1 is SQVTM, CDR2 ANQGSEA.

The V call is TRBV28, the J call TRBJ1-2, with 8 nucleotides matching TRBD1. Trimming removed 6 bases from V and 7 bases from J; junction bases left unmatched: 13. Germline loops: CDR1 MDHEN, CDR2 SYDVKM. The CDR3 totals 15 residues. In DNA form, the CDR3 reads TGTGCCAGCAGCCCCCGGGGCAGGGGGCTTTCTGGCTACACCTTC. Its translation: CASSPRGRGLSGYTF.

This clone has just a few counts. The V and J genes are TRBV7-8 and TRBJ2-7, with D tentatively TRBD1 (6 bases). CDR3 length equals 13 residues. CDR1 is SGHVS and CDR2 is FQNEAQ in the germline V gene. V was trimmed by 0 bases and J by 6 bases, leaving 9 bases between them. CDR3: CASSLARGSEQYF. The DNA for the CDR3 is TGTGCCAGCAGCTTAGCCAGGGGTTCCGAGCAGTACTTC.

The chain's CDR3 is CASSSPGNGLAREQETQYF. CDR3 bases: TGTGCCAGCAGTTCACCAGGGAACGGACTAGCGAGGGAACAAGAGACCCAGTACTTC. The chain combines TRBV6-2 or TRBV6-3 with TRBJ2-5, with 9 bases that match TRBD2. CDR3 size: 19 residues. Germline loops: CDR1 MNHEY, CDR2 SVGEGT. V dropped 4 bases and J dropped 2; count of bases not matched to a gene: 17.